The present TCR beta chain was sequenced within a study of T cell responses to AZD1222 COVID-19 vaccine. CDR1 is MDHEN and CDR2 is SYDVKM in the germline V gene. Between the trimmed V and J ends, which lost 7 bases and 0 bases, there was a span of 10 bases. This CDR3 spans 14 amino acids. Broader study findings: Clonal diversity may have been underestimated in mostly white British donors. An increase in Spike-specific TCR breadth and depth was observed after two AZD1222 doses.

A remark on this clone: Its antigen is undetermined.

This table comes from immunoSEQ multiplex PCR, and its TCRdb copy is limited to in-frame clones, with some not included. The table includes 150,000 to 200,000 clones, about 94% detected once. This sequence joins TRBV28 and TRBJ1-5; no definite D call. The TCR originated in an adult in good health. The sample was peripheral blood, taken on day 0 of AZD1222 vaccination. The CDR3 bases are TGTGCCAGCATAGCGTTCGGTAGCAATCAGCCCCAGCATTTT. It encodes CASIAFGSNQPQHF.